These 15 T cell receptor beta chains came from one sample sequenced in a study of blood T cell repertoires in COVID-19 (dated by TCRdb to 2020 to 2022). Libraries were prepared through the immunoSEQ multiplex PCR assay. What TCRdb holds here is the immuneACCESS table cut down to in-frame rearrangements. Part of the clones is not present; checked against another copy, under half of the missing clones reflect an unresolved V gene, and the others are unexplained. The sample table lists around 190,000 clones, around four fifths of them with a count of one. The leading ten clones occupy 6.5% of the sample. The sequenced material came from peripheral blood. Receptors originate from a man between 70 and 80 years old with active or convalescent COVID-19.

The chain recombines TRBV19 with TRBJ2-3; D remains ambiguous. The V end lost 1 base, the J end lost 0 bases, and 8 bases lay between the germline ends. CDR1 is LNHDA and CDR2 is SQIVND in the germline V gene (reference sequence). The CDR3 totals 15 residues. CDR3 residues: CASSIGLGSTDTQYF. Here the CDR3 DNA reads TGTGCCAGTAGTATAGGCCTCGGGAGCACAGATACGCAGTATTTT. Filled out from reference TRBV19 and TRBJ2-3, the complete variable domain reads DGGITQSPKYLFRKEGQNVTLSCEQNLNHDAMYWYRQDPGQGLRLIYYSQIVNDFQKGDIAEGYSVSREKKESFPLTVTSAQKNPTAFYLCASSIGLGSTDTQYFGPGTRLTVL.

This clone appeared a single time. The chain joins TRBV7-9 to TRBJ1-4; D is uncertain. Trimming removed 2 bases at V and 4 bases at J, with 8 bases between. Germline CDR1 reads SEHNR; CDR2 reads FQNEAQ (reference sequence). CDR3 size: 14 residues. Here the CDR3 reads CASSLRGVNEKLFF. CDR3 coding DNA: TGTGCCAGCAGCTTAAGAGGAGTTAATGAAAAACTGTTTTTT.

The chain is built from TRBV25-1 and TRBJ1-5, with D tentatively TRBD1 (6 bases). The germline CDR1 and CDR2 sequences are MGHDK and SYGVNS. V lost 6 bases and J 4 bases, leaving 10 bases between the germline ends. The CDR3 is made up of 13 amino acids. The CDR3 sequence: CASSPTGNQPQHF. The CDR3 bases are TGTGCCAGCAGCCCGACAGGAAATCAGCCCCAGCATTTT.

CDR3: CASSLTGHSNQPQHF. CDR3 coding DNA: TGCGCCAGCAGTTTGACAGGACACAGCAATCAGCCCCAGCATTTT. The chain has TRBV5-1 and TRBJ1-5; possible D gene TRBD1, 6 bases. Trimming cost V 5 bases and J 1 base, with 13 bases left between them. Germline V gene sequence: CDR1 SGHRS, CDR2 YFSETQ. This CDR3 has 15 amino acids.

The V gene is TRBV4-3, the J gene TRBJ2-1, with a tentative D call TRBD2 (7 bases). Trimming left V 3 bases short and J 6 bases short, with 18 bases between. This CDR3 has 16 amino acids. From germline, CDR1 is LGHNA and CDR2 YSLEER. For the CDR3, the DNA is TGCGCCAGCAGCCAGGGGGGGGCCTTTTTTCCCAATGAGCAGTTCTTC. It translates to CASSQGGAFFPNEQFF.

This clone was counted once. The chain recombines TRBV14 with TRBJ2-1, with 8 bases aligning to TRBD2. V lost 2 bases to trimming and J lost 15 bases; unmatched junction nucleotides: 12. The CDR3 is 14 amino acids. The germline V gene has CDR1 SGHDN and CDR2 FVKESK. The CDR3 loop reads CASSQTSGSTSRFF. The CDR3 DNA follows: TGTGCCAGCAGCCAAACCAGCGGGAGCACTTCGCGGTTCTTC.

This clone was found a few times. The V and J genes are TRBV6-1 and TRBJ2-1; D is possibly TRBD2 (6 bases). Germline CDR1 reads MNHNS; CDR2 reads SASEGT. The CDR3 covers 16 residues. Trimming shortened V by 3 bases and J by 2 bases, and 14 bases separated the two germline ends. CDR3 nucleotides: TGTGCCAGCAGTGACCTGGGGGGAGGAACCTACAATGAGCAGTTCTTC. Translated: CASSDLGGGTYNEQFF.

This chain links TRBV19 with TRBJ2-1; 7 positions agree with TRBD2. After removal of 0 bases from V and 4 bases from J, the junction contained 12 bases not matched to a gene. The germline gives CDR1 LNHDA, CDR2 SQIVND (reference sequence). This CDR3 is built from 18 residues. CDR3 nucleotides: TGTGCCAGTAGTATAGAGAGGTGGCGGGAGCGCTTTTACAATGAGCAGTTCTTC. Its translation: CASSIERWRERFYNEQFF.

Worth noting for this clone: At one boundary the junction diverges from the germline segment, which might be a read error. This chain connects TRBV7-2 to TRBJ1-3; D ambiguous. Germline V gene lookup returns CDR1 SGHTA and CDR2 FQGNSA. The length of the CDR3 is 13 residues. The chain's CDR3 is CASSPVFGNTIYF. DNA for the CDR3: TGCGCCAGCAGCCCCGTATTTGGAAACACCATATATTTT.

V usage is TRBV12-5 and J usage is TRBJ2-7; perhaps TRBD1 as D (6 bases). V shed 5 bases and J shed 4 bases, with 15 bases lying between them. The CDR3 covers 14 residues. Germline V gene sequence: CDR1 LGHNT, CDR2 FRNRAP. CDR3 sequence reads: CASGPDSYSYEQYF. The CDR3, as DNA: TGTGCTAGTGGTCCGGACAGCTATTCATACGAGCAGTACTTC.

The gene calls are TRBV6-2 or TRBV6-3 and TRBJ2-3; no clear D. The CDR3 contains 14 residues. V lost 5 bases, J lost 2 bases, and 11 bases lay in between. Germline V gene sequence: CDR1 MNHEY, CDR2 SVGEGT. The CDR3 sequence: CASSATQHTDTQYF. The CDR3 bases are TGTGCCAGCAGTGCCACACAGCACACAGATACGCAGTATTTT.

V is TRBV4-3 and J is TRBJ1-1; 9 bases align to TRBD1. The J segment lost 1 base and the V segment lost 1 base, leaving 10 bases of the junction unmatched. The CDR3 is 18 amino acids. Germline CDR1 is LGHNA and CDR2 is YSLEER. DNA of the CDR3: TGCGCCAGCAGCCAAGCGCTCTGGACAGGGGAAGGGAACACTGAAGCTTTCTTT. This codes for CASSQALWTGEGNTEAFF.

V and J are TRBV5-6 and TRBJ2-5; 14 positions match TRBD2. The V gene's germline CDR1 is SGHDT and CDR2 YYEEEE. V was clipped by 2 bases and J by 5 bases; unmatched bases: 5. CDR3 length: 16 residues. CDR3: CASSFYGTSGGETQYF. CDR3 coding DNA: TGTGCCAGCAGCTTCTACGGGACTAGCGGGGGCGAGACCCAGTACTTC.

V usage is TRBV2 and J usage is TRBJ2-3, with a tentative D call TRBD1 (6 bases). V lost 7 bases, J lost 5 bases, and 16 bases lay in between. This CDR3 has 14 amino acids. From germline, CDR1 is SNHLY and CDR2 FYNNEI. In DNA, the CDR3 is TGTGCCAGCACCAGCACAGGGAGAGGAGATACGCAGTATTTT. Amino acids: CASTSTGRGDTQYF.

The chain employs TRBV5-6 and TRBJ2-2, with TRBD1 as a possible D gene (6 bases). Germline CDR1 is SGHDT and CDR2 is YYEEEE. CDR3 length equals 13 residues. Between the trimmed V and J ends, which lost 6 bases and 7 bases, there was a span of 13 bases. CDR3 region: CASTLGGGGELFF. DNA for the CDR3: TGTGCCAGCACCCTTGGGGGCGGCGGGGAGCTGTTTTTT.